This T cell receptor (beta chain) originates from a study of blood T cells in healthy people across ages. Findings of the study overall: TCR beta diversity, measured per million T cells, fell in a roughly linear way with age. Naive T cell percentage and TCR beta diversity correlated strongly.

Then a second PCR, running about 7 to 11 cycles, was carried out with a sample-barcoded 5' primer and a J-beta primer mix. All samples gave at least 2.5 million CDR3-containing paired-end reads. TCRdb independently ran MiXCR on the 5' RACE reads; one entry per CDR3 protein. This repertoire shows about 1.6 million distinct CDR3 sequences, 30% to 35% found once; its top ten account for approximately 10%. Germline CDR1 and CDR2: SGHAT and FQNNGV. The V and J ends lost 5 bases and 13 bases, in that order; junction bases with no gene match: 12. The CDR3 is 14 amino acids. Turning to this clonotype: Antigen specificity is unknown.

The source is a woman between 25 and 40 years old in good health. Input material: blood. The chain joins TRBV11-2 to TRBJ2-4; 9 bases are shared with TRBD1. The CDR3 nucleotides read TGTGCCAGCAGCGGGACAGGGAGTGTGAGTGAGCAGTACTTC. As protein: CASSGTGSVSEQYF.